The 13 T cell receptor beta chains in this list originate from one sample, sequenced in a study of radiotherapy plus CTLA-4 blockade in lung cancer. Clones were read by immunoSEQ multiplex PCR, and TCRdb kept only the in-frame ones, dropping some. The table shows some 60,000 clones, with around 77% occurring only once. The input for sequencing was peripheral blood, taken from a patient treated with radiotherapy plus ipilimumab. The receptors stem from a human donor with non-small cell lung cancer who had a complete response to radiotherapy plus ipilimumab.

This chain links TRBV11-2 with TRBJ1-2; no reliable D call. The CDR3 is 13 residues long. Germline assignment: CDR1 SGHAT and CDR2 FQNNGV. Trimming cost V 5 bases and J 4 bases, with 11 bases left between them. In nucleotides, the CDR3 is TGTGCCAGCAGCGAAGGAGGGCCCTATGGCTACACCTTC. This gives the protein CASSEGGPYGYTF.

The chain recombines TRBV28 with TRBJ2-7; 7 positions match TRBD2. Looked up from germline, CDR1 is MDHEN and CDR2 is SYDVKM. The CDR3 extends over 15 amino acids. V dropped 1 base and J dropped 3; count of bases not matched to a gene: 6. The chain's CDR3 is CASSLYLAESYEQYF. The CDR3 nucleotides read TGTGCCAGCAGTTTATATCTAGCGGAGAGCTACGAGCAGTACTTC.

For the CDR3, the DNA is TGTGCCAGCAATGCGGGATTGAGGGGGGCCAACGTCCTGACTTTC. Translation gives CASNAGLRGANVLTF. The rearrangement joins TRBV6-5 to TRBJ2-6, with D possibly TRBD2 on 6 matching bases. V was trimmed by 7 bases and J by 4 bases, leaving 14 bases between them. This CDR3 is 15 amino acids long. Germline-derived CDR1 and CDR2 are MNHEY and SVGAGI.

V is TRBV18 and J is TRBJ1-1; D ambiguous. The germline CDR1 and CDR2 sequences are KGHSH and LQKENI. This CDR3 region has 17 residues. Trimming pared 5 bases from V and 0 bases from J, leaving 19 bases between. CDR3 bases: TGTGCCAGCTCAGCCCGAGACCCCCACAGAATGAACACTGAAGCTTTCTTT. Translation gives CASSARDPHRMNTEAFF.

The chain recombines TRBV28 with TRBJ2-7; 11 bases map to TRBD1. Germline trimming cut 5 bases from V and 7 bases from J; bases unmatched to any gene: 7. Germline-derived CDR1 and CDR2 are MDHEN and SYDVKM. The CDR3 spans 14 residues. The CDR3 bases are TGTGCCAGCAGTGTGGGACAGGGGGTAAGGGAGCAGTACTTC. Residues: CASSVGQGVREQYF. The variable domain in full, with the rest retrieved from reference TRBV28 and TRBJ2-7, is DVKVTQSSRYLVKRTGEKVFLECVQDMDHENMFWYRQDPGLGLRLIYFSYDVKMKEKGDIPEGYSVSREKKERFSLILESASTNQTSMYLCASSVGQGVREQYFGPGTRLTVT.

This clone was counted a few times. The V and J genes are TRBV9 and TRBJ2-1; a possible D gene is TRBD2 (5 bases). V dropped 3 bases and J dropped 0 bases, with 10 bases sitting between them. This CDR3 spans 15 amino acids. The germline gives CDR1 SGDLS, CDR2 YYNGEE. Here the CDR3 DNA reads TGTGCCAGCAGCGGTGGACTTGGCTCCTACAATGAGCAGTTCTTC. It specifies CASSGGLGSYNEQFF.

This clone qualifies as hyperexpanded. Written as DNA, the CDR3 is TGTGCCAGCAGCCGGGAGGACAGGGGGCTTCTGGGGGAGCTGTTTTTT. Residues: CASSREDRGLLGELFF. The J gene is TRBJ2-2, the V gene TRBV14; 11 bases map to TRBD1. The CDR3 loop spans 16 amino acids. The germline V gene has CDR1 SGHDN and CDR2 FVKESK. The V and J ends lost 4 bases and 8 bases, in that order; junction bases with no gene match: 9.

This sequence joins TRBV5-6 and TRBJ1-6; no definite D call. Trimming took 0 bases from V and 6 from J, leaving 10 bases between them. The V gene's germline CDR1 is SGHDT and CDR2 YYEEEE. This CDR3 spans 15 amino acids. The CDR3 DNA reads TGTGCCAGCAGCTTGGGACAACGTCTTAATTCACCCCTCCACTTT. This codes for CASSLGQRLNSPLHF.

As concerns this clone: The missing conserved phenylalanine or tryptophan at the end of this CDR3 makes a read error likely. The DNA is left out, because the CDR3 cannot be placed on it with certainty; the CDR3 is given as TCRdb lists it. This chain links TRBV2 with TRBJ2-7; TRBD2, the table's D call, was not compared with the DNA. CDR1 and CDR2 from the germline V gene are SNHLY and FYNNEI. The CDR3 has 12 amino acids, counting both end residues. This CDR3 is CASSVGLAGPPN.

This chain uses TRBV18 with TRBJ1-1; 7 bases agree with TRBD1. V lost 3 bases and J lost 6; bases outside the gene matches: 10. The CDR3 is made up of 15 amino acids. In germline, CDR1 is KGHSH, CDR2 LQKENI. Here the CDR3 reads CASSPSTGLGSEAFF. The DNA of the CDR3 is TGTGCCAGCTCACCCTCGACAGGGTTAGGTTCTGAAGCTTTCTTT.

The V call is TRBV15, the J call TRBJ2-1; D is perhaps TRBD2 (6 bases). Germline-derived CDR1 and CDR2 are LNHNV and YYDKDF (reference sequence). V lost 4 bases and J 2 bases, leaving 15 bases between the germline ends. The CDR3 covers 16 residues. The CDR3 sequence is CATSTGVSVAYNEQFF. The CDR3 DNA reads as TGTGCCACCAGCACGGGGGTGAGCGTTGCCTACAATGAGCAGTTCTTC.

J is TRBJ1-2 and V is TRBV5-8; D may be TRBD1 (6 bases). CDR1 and CDR2 from the germline V gene are SGHTS and YDEGEE. V was trimmed by 1 base and J by 4 bases, leaving 8 bases between them. CDR3 size: 13 residues. The CDR3 spells CASSLQGSYGYTF. DNA for the CDR3: TGTGCCAGCAGCTTGCAGGGGAGCTATGGCTACACCTTC. The full variable domain, its missing parts supplied by reference TRBV5-8 and TRBJ1-2, is EAGVTQSPTHLIKTRGQQATLRCSPISGHTSVYWYQQALGLGLQFLLWYDEGEERNRGNFPPRFSGRQFPNYSSELNVNALELEDSALYLCASSLQGSYGYTFGSGTRLTVV.

The chain is built from TRBV4-1 and TRBJ2-2; 8 bases line up with TRBD2. Germline assignment: CDR1 MGHRA and CDR2 YSYEKL. The CDR3 is made up of 19 amino acids. With 1 base clipped from V and 5 bases from J, the junction kept 15 bases outside the gene matches. The CDR3 loop reads CASSQGWGSGRRWTGELFF. CDR3 sequence (DNA): TGCGCCAGCAGCCAAGGGTGGGGCAGCGGGAGACGGTGGACCGGGGAGCTGTTTTTT.